This T cell receptor beta chain derives from a study of shared clonotypes between healthy human individuals. In the study overall: Three plates each covered CD4 naive and memory; CD8 naive two, CD8 memory one.

V lost 5 bases and J lost 7, with 9 bases in between. The CDR3 totals 12 residues. Germline V gene sequence: CDR1 MDHEN, CDR2 SYDVKM. Notes on the study in general: Naive subsets, compared against memory subsets, generally had larger estimated richness values. Among donors, sharing of clonotypes was expected to be affected by sequencing depth.

Points on this clone: Its antigen is not known.

In the CD4+ fraction, cells were divided into CD45RA+ naive and CD45RA-negative memory subsets. The table came from immunoSEQ multiplex PCR; TCRdb's copy has only in-frame clones and leaves some out. The data show some 2,500,000 clones, over 85% seen once. This chain uses TRBV28 with TRBJ1-5; no reliable D call. Specimen: naive CD4+ T cells from PBMCs. As to subset: CD45RA+ positively selected. This TCR was sampled from a man aged 18 to 29 in good health. Some clones in this sample may be carry-over from other donors' samples. DNA of the CDR3: TGTGCCAGCAGTCCGACGGGACAGCCCCAGCATTTT. It is translated as CASSPTGQPQHF.